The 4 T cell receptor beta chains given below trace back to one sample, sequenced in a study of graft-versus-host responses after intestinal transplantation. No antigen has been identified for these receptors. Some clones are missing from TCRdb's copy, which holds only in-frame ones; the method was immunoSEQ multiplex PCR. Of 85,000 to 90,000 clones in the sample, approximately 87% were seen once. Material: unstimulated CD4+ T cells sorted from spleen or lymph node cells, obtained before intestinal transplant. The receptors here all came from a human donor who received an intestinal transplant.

The CDR3 DNA sequence: TGTGCCAGCAGCGTCGGACAGGGGAATGAAAAACTGTTTTTT. Protein: CASSVGQGNEKLFF. V usage is TRBV9 and J usage is TRBJ1-4; TRBD1 aligns across 9 bases. CDR3 length: 14 residues. Germline CDR1 and CDR2: SGDLS and YYNGEE. J was trimmed by 5 bases and V by 2 bases; bases with no gene match: 1. The full variable domain, with the rest looked up from reference TRBV9 and TRBJ1-4, is DSGVTQTPKHLITATGQRVTLRCSPRSGDLSVYWYQQSLDQGLQFLIQYYNGEERAKGNILERFSAQQFPDLHSELNLSSLELGDSALYFCASSVGQGNEKLFFGSGTQLSVL.

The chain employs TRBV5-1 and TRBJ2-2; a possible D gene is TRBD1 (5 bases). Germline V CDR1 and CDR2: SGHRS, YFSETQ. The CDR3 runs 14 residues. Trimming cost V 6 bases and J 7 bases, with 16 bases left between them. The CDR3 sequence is CASTDSGVGGELFF. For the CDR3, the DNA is TGCGCCAGCACCGACAGTGGGGTTGGCGGGGAGCTGTTTTTT. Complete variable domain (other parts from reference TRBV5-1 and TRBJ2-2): KAGVTQTPRYLIKTRGQQVTLSCSPISGHRSVSWYQQTPGQGLQFLFEYFSETQRNKGNFPGRFSGRQFSNSRSEMNVSTLELGDSALYLCASTDSGVGGELFFGEGSRLTVL.

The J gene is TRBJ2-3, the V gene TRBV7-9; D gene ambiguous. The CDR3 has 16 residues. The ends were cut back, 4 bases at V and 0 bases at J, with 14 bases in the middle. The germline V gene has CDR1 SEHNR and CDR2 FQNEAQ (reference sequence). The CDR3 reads CASSSRLSVSTDTQYF. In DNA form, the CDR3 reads TGTGCCAGCAGCTCCCGACTTAGTGTCAGCACAGATACGCAGTATTTT.

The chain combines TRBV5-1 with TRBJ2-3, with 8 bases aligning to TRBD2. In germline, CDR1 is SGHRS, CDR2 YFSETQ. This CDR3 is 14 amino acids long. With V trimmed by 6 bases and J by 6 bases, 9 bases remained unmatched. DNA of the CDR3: TGCGCCAGCAACGGTGGCGGGGGGATGGATACGCAGTATTTT. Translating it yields CASNGGGGMDTQYF.